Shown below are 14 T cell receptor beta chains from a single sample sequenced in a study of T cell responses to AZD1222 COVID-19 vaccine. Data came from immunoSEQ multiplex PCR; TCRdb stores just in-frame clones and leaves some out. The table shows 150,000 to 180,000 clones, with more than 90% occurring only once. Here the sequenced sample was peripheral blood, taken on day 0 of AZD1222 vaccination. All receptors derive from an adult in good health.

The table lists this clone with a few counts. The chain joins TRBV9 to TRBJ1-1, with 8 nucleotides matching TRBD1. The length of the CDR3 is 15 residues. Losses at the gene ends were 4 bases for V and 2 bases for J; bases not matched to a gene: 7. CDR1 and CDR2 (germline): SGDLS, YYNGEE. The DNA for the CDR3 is TGTGCCAGCAGCACAGGGACAGGTCTTAACACTGAAGCTTTCTTT. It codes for CASSTGTGLNTEAFF.

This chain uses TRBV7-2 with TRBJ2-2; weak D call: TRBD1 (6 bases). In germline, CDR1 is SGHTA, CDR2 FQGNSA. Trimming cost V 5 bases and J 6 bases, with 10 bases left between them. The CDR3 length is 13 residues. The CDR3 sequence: CASSTRQAGELFF. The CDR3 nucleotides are TGTGCCAGCAGCACGCGACAGGCCGGGGAGCTGTTTTTT.

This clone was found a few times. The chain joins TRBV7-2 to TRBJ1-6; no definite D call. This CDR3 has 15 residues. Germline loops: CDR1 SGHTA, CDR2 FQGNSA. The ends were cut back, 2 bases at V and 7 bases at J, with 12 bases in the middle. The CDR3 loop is CASSLTGQDNSPLHF. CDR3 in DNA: TGTGCCAGCAGCTTAACTGGCCAGGACAATTCACCCCTCCACTTT. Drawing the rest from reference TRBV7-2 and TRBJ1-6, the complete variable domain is GAGVSQSPSNKVTEKGKDVELRCDPISGHTALYWYRQSLGQGLEFLIYFQGNSAPDKSGLPSDRFSAERTGGSVSTLTIQRTQQEDSAVYLCASSLTGQDNSPLHFGNGTRLTVT.

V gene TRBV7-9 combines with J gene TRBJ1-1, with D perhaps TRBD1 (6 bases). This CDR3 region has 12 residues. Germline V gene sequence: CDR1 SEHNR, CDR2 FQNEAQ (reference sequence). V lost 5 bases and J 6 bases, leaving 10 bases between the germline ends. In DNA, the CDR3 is TGTGCCAGCAGCCGGGACAAGGCTGAAGCTTTCTTT. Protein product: CASSRDKAEAFF.

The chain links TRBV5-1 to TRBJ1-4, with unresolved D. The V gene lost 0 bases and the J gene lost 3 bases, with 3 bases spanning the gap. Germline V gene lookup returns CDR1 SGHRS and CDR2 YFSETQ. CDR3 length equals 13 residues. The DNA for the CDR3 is TGCGCCAGCAGCTTGGAGGCTAATGAAAAACTGTTTTTT. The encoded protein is CASSLEANEKLFF.

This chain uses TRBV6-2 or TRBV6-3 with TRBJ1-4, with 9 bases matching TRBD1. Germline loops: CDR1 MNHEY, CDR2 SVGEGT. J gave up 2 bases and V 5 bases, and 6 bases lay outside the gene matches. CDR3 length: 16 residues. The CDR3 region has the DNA TGTGCCAGCAGTCCCGGGACAGGGCTGACTAATGAAAAACTGTTTTTT. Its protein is CASSPGTGLTNEKLFF.

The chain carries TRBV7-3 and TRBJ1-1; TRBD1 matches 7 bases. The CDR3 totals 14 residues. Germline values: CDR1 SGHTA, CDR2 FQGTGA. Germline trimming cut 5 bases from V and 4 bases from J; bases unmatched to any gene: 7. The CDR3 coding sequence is TGTGCCAGCAGCCCCGGACAGGCCATCACTGAAGCTTTCTTT. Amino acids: CASSPGQAITEAFF.

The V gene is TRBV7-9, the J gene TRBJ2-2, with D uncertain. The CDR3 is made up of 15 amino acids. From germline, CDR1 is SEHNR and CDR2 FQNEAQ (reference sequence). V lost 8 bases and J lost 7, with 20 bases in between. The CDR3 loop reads CASGHTASPGGELFF. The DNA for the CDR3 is TGTGCCAGCGGCCACACTGCATCCCCTGGCGGGGAGCTGTTTTTT.

CDR3: CATSRGNEKLFF. The CDR3 nucleotides are TGTGCCACCTCAAGGGGTAATGAAAAACTGTTTTTT. The V and J genes are TRBV6-6 and TRBJ1-4; D possibly corresponds to TRBD1 (5 bases). This CDR3 is built from 12 residues. V gave up 10 bases and J gave up 4 bases, with 10 bases separating them. Germline lookup yields CDR1 MNHNY and CDR2 SVGAGI (reference sequence).

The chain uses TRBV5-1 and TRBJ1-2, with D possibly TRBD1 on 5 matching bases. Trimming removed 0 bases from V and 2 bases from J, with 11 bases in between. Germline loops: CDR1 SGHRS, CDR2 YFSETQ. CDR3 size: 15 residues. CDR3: CASSLGGGENYGYTF. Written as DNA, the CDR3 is TGCGCCAGCAGCTTGGGTGGAGGGGAGAACTATGGCTACACCTTC.

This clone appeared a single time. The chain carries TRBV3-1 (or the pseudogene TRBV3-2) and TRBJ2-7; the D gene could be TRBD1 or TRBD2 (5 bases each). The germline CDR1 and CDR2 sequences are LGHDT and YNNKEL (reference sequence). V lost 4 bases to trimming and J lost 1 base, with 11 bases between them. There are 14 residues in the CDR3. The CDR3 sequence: CASSLIRESYEQYF. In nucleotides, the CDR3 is TGTGCCAGCAGCCTCATCAGGGAGTCCTACGAGCAGTACTTC.

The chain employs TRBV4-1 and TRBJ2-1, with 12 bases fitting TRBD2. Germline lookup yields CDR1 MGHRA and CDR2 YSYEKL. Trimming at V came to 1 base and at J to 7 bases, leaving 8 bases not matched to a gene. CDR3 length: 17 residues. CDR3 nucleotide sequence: TGCGCCAGCAGCCAAGTGTCTAGCGGGGGGGCTGATAATGAGCAGTTCTTC. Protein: CASSQVSSGGADNEQFF.

CDR3 bases: TGTGCCAGCAGCTTAGCAGGGACTGGTGGGGACACTGAAGCTTTCTTT. Its translation is CASSLAGTGGDTEAFF. The rearrangement uses TRBV11-3 and TRBJ1-1, with D possibly matching TRBD1 (5 bases). This CDR3 spans 16 amino acids. Germline CDR1 reads SGHNT; CDR2 reads YENEEA. V lost 1 base and J 3 bases, leaving 15 bases between the germline ends.

CDR3 amino acids: CASRGLAGGGAKNIQYF. The CDR3, as DNA: TGTGCCAGCAGGGGACTAGCGGGAGGTGGGGCCAAAAACATTCAGTACTTC. This rearrangement joins TRBV11-2 to TRBJ2-4; 15 bases fit TRBD2. From germline, CDR1 is SGHAT and CDR2 FQNNGV. V shed 6 bases and J 1 base; nucleotides not matched to a gene: 4. This CDR3 comprises 17 residues.